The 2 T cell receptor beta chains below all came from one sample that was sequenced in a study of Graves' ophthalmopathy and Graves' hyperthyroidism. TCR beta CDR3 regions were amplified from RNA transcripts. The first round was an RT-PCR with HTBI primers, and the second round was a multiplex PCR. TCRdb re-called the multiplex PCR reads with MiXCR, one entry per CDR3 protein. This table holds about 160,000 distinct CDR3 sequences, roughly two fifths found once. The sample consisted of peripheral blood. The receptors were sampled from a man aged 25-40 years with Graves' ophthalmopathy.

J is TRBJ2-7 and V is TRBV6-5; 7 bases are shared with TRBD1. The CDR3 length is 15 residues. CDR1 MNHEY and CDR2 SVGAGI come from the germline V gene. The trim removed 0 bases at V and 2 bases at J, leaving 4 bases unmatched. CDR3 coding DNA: TGTGCCAGCAGTTACTCGACAGGGAGCCCCTACGAGCAGTACTTC. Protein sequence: CASSYSTGSPYEQYF.

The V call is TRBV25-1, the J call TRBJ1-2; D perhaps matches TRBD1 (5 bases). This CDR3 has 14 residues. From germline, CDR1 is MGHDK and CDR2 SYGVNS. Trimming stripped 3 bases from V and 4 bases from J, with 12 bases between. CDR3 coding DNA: TGTGCCAGCAGTGACCCGGGACGTAGCTATGGCTACACCTTC. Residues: CASSDPGRSYGYTF.